The 30 T cell receptor beta chains in this list originate from one sample, sequenced in a study of beta chain features in type 1 diabetes. Expressed TCRB transcripts were sequenced because the entire RNA isolate underwent reverse transcription. The repertoire was sequenced with immunoSEQ multiplex PCR; TCRdb's copy has only in-frame clones and lacks some. This sample has some 500,000 clones, with more than 9.5% found just once. Sequenced material: naive CD4+ T cells from blood. The receptors were gathered from a woman under 30 in good health.

J is TRBJ1-1 and V is TRBV5-6; D is unresolved. Germline CDR1 and CDR2: SGHDT and YYEEEE. The CDR3 has 16 amino acids. The V end lost 4 bases, the J end lost 0 bases, and 16 bases lay between the germline ends. The DNA of the CDR3 is TGTGCCAGCAGCCCAAGGGTGCGGGTTGTGAACACTGAAGCTTTCTTT. It is translated as CASSPRVRVVNTEAFF.

This sequence joins TRBV2 and TRBJ2-7; D unclear. The CDR3 totals 13 residues. V was cut by 8 bases and J by 0 bases, with 11 bases left in between. The germline V gene encodes CDR1 SNHLY and CDR2 FYNNEI. The CDR3 DNA sequence: TGTGCCAGCCGCCATGAGAGCTCCTACGAGCAGTACGTC. It codes for CASRHESSYEQYV.

This clone was counted between two and nine times. The gene calls are TRBV18 and TRBJ2-1; a weak D match, TRBD2 (5 bases). Per the germline V gene, CDR1 is KGHSH and CDR2 is LQKENI. CDR3 length: 14 amino acids. With 0 bases removed from V and 7 bases from J, the gap between germline ends came to 10 bases. CDR3 region: CASSPPSTKNEQFF. DNA for the CDR3: TGTGCCAGCTCACCACCGTCGACTAAAAATGAGCAGTTCTTC.

The chain is built from TRBV2 and TRBJ2-7; TRBD1 matches at 8 bases. With V trimmed by 7 bases and J by 6 bases, 8 bases remained unmatched. The CDR3 consists of 13 residues. Germline V gene data show CDR1 as SNHLY and CDR2 as FYNNEI. The CDR3 protein is CASNGDRRGEQYF. CDR3 nucleotides: TGTGCCAGCAACGGGGACAGGCGAGGCGAGCAGTACTTC.

The sample holds a few counts of this clone. The chain combines TRBV7-2 with TRBJ2-7, with D possibly being TRBD1 (5 bases). Germline CDR1 is SGHTA and CDR2 is FQGNSA. Trimming left V 7 bases short and J 0 bases short, with 10 bases between. There are 13 residues in the CDR3. CDR3 bases: TGTGCCAGCACCCCGCAGGGCTCCTACGAGCAGTACGTC. Encoded protein: CASTPQGSYEQYV.

The chain employs TRBV15 and TRBJ2-3; TRBD1 is a possible D gene (6 bases). V lost 3 bases to trimming and J lost 8 bases, with 18 bases between them. Germline V lookup: CDR1 LNHNV, CDR2 YYDKDF (reference sequence). The CDR3 runs 15 residues. The CDR3 spells CATSSRGYLQGTQYF. The CDR3 region has the DNA TGTGCCACCAGCAGTAGGGGGTACCTGCAGGGTACGCAGTATTTT.

The chain couples TRBV7-6 to TRBJ2-5, with D possibly TRBD2 on 6 matching bases. V shed 2 bases and J shed 4 bases, with 11 bases lying between them. The CDR3 extends over 14 amino acids. Germline V gene data show CDR1 as SGHVS and CDR2 as FNYEAQ. CDR3 protein: CASSLRLGGETQYF. CDR3 DNA: TGTGCCAGCAGCTTACGTTTGGGGGGAGAGACCCAGTACTTC.

This clone was observed a few times. The chain combines TRBV4-1 with TRBJ2-6; 9 bases map to TRBD2. The V gene end was trimmed by 1 base and the J gene end by 0 bases; junction bases not matched to a gene: 4. Germline lookup yields CDR1 MGHRA and CDR2 YSYEKL. The CDR3 spans 18 residues. In DNA, the CDR3 is TGCGCCAGCAGCCAAGTAGCGGGGGCCCCCTCTGGGGCCAACGTCCTGACTTTC. It encodes CASSQVAGAPSGANVLTF.

The chain has TRBV7-9 and TRBJ2-5; 8 bases are shared with TRBD2. The CDR3 length is 16 residues. Germline V gene sequence: CDR1 SEHNR, CDR2 FQNEAQ (reference sequence). V gave up 5 bases and J gave up 2 bases; unmatched junction bases: 10. As DNA, the CDR3 is TGTGCCAGCAGCCCCAGGGCAACGGGAGGGCAAGAGACCCAGTACTTC. This encodes CASSPRATGGQETQYF. The full variable domain, rest sourced from reference TRBV7-9 and TRBJ2-5, is DTGVSQNPRHKITKRGQNVTFRCDPISEHNRLYWYRQTLGQGPEFLTYFQNEAQLEKSRLLSDRFSAERPKGSFSTLEIQRTEQGDSAMYLCASSPRATGGQETQYFGPGTRLLVL.

This clone was detected only a few times. Compared with germline, one end of the junction differs, possibly owing to a read error. DNA for the CDR3: TGTGCCAGCAGTCAAGCGTGGACAGGGGTGTCCACAGATACGCAGTATTTT. Its protein is CASSQAWTGVSTDTQYF. V usage is TRBV6-1 and J usage is TRBJ2-3; the match to TRBD1 covers 9 bases. Germline V gene sequence: CDR1 MNHNS, CDR2 SASEGT. This CDR3 comprises 17 residues.

The V call is TRBV11-2, the J call TRBJ2-1; the D call may be TRBD1 or TRBD2 (5 bases each). CDR1 is SGHAT and CDR2 is FQNNGV in the germline V gene. The germline V and J ends were trimmed by 4 bases and 1 base, with 14 bases remaining between them. The length of the CDR3 is 16 residues. DNA for the CDR3: TGTGCCAGCAGCTCGTACATGGGACCATCCTACAATGAGCAGTTCTTC. Translating gives CASSSYMGPSYNEQFF.

This clone has just a few counts. This chain connects TRBV15 to TRBJ2-5; 9 bases are shared with TRBD2. The germline gives CDR1 LNHNV, CDR2 YYDKDF (reference sequence). After removal of 3 bases from V and 5 bases from J, the junction contained 7 bases not matched to a gene. The CDR3 totals 15 residues. The CDR3 DNA reads TGTGCCACCAGCAGGGGTAGCGGGAGTTGGGAGACCCAGTACTTC. This encodes CATSRGSGSWETQYF.

There are a few counts of this clone. The rearrangement uses TRBV7-2 and TRBJ2-1, with D perhaps TRBD1 (6 bases). The germline V gene has CDR1 SGHTA and CDR2 FQGNSA. The CDR3 is made up of 13 amino acids. Trimming removed 5 bases from V and 9 bases from J, with 14 bases in between. The chain's CDR3 is CASSADRSREQFF. For the CDR3, the DNA is TGTGCCAGCAGCGCAGACAGGTCCCGTGAGCAGTTCTTC.

This rearrangement joins TRBV7-9 to TRBJ1-4, with 9 bases fitting TRBD1. There are 17 residues in the CDR3. Per the germline V gene, CDR1 is SEHNR and CDR2 is FQNEAQ (reference sequence). The V segment lost 5 bases and the J segment 8 bases; nucleotides outside the gene matches: 15. CDR3 coding DNA: TGTGCCAGCAGCAATCGGGACAGGGATTTATATGAGGAAAAACTGTTTTTT. Its protein product is CASSNRDRDLYEEKLFF.

This clone was recorded a few times. V usage is TRBV4-3 and J usage is TRBJ2-3, with D possibly matching TRBD2 (6 bases). V lost 1 base and J lost 1, with 9 bases in between. Germline V lookup: CDR1 LGHNA, CDR2 YSLEER. This CDR3 has 15 amino acids. This chain's CDR3 is CASSQVPSGTDTQYF. The CDR3 region has the DNA TGCGCCAGCAGCCAAGTTCCTAGCGGCACAGATACGCAGTATTTT.

The chain joins TRBV7-2 to TRBJ1-2; possibly TRBD1 for D (6 bases). V lost 1 base to trimming and J lost 4 bases, with 16 bases between them. This CDR3 contains 16 residues. Germline-derived CDR1 and CDR2 are SGHTA and FQGNSA. CDR3 sequence: CASSLERSRGGYGYTF. The CDR3 nucleotides read TGTGCCAGCAGCTTAGAACGGTCCAGGGGCGGCTATGGCTACACCTTC.

The chain carries TRBV4-1 and TRBJ2-6; D is unclear. The V gene's germline CDR1 is MGHRA and CDR2 YSYEKL. The CDR3 length is 15 residues. Trimming shortened V by 3 bases and J by 0 bases, and 6 bases separated the two germline ends. The CDR3 region has the DNA TGCGCCAGCAGCCATATAATCTCTGGGGCCAACGTCCTGACTTTC. Protein product: CASSHIISGANVLTF.

This clone has just a few counts. The chain links TRBV6-5 to TRBJ2-1; TRBD2 agrees at 10 bases. The trim removed 6 bases at V and 4 bases at J, leaving 6 bases unmatched. The CDR3 covers 15 residues. Germline V gene sequence: CDR1 MNHEY, CDR2 SVGAGI. The CDR3 is CASRIAGGLYNEQFF. The CDR3 DNA is TGTGCCAGCAGGATAGCGGGAGGATTATACAATGAGCAGTTCTTC.

The V gene is TRBV6-1, the J gene TRBJ2-3, with 8 bases aligning to TRBD1. Per germline, CDR1 MNHNS and CDR2 SASEGT. V shed 6 bases and J 5 bases; nucleotides not matched to a gene: 7. The CDR3 covers 14 residues. The CDR3 here is CASRMDRVEDTQYF. For the CDR3, the DNA is TGTGCCAGCAGGATGGACAGGGTCGAAGATACGCAGTATTTT.

In its sample, this clone was seen a few times. The V gene is TRBV7-9, the J gene TRBJ2-2; TRBD2 matches at 11 bases. The CDR3 is 16 residues long. Looked up from germline, CDR1 is SEHNR and CDR2 is FQNEAQ (reference sequence). V shed 4 bases, J shed 3 bases, and the junction held 4 bases outside the gene matches. CDR3 coding DNA: TGTGCCAGCAGCTACGGGACTAGCGGTCACACCGGGGAGCTGTTTTTT. Its translation: CASSYGTSGHTGELFF.

V gene TRBV7-8 combines with J gene TRBJ2-1, with 10 bases that match TRBD2. Trimming removed 2 bases from V and 14 bases from J; junction bases left unmatched: 6. CDR3 length: 13 amino acids. Per germline, CDR1 SGHVS and CDR2 FQNEAQ. CDR3 residues: CASSLRGTSDKFF. CDR3 coding DNA: TGTGCCAGCAGCTTAAGGGGGACTAGCGATAAGTTCTTC.

V gene TRBV7-9 combines with J gene TRBJ2-7; D is possibly TRBD1 (6 bases). CDR3 size: 14 residues. V was pared by 4 bases and J by 2 bases, with 12 bases between. Germline CDR1 and CDR2: SEHNR and FQNEAQ (reference sequence). The chain's CDR3 is CASSWDTETYEQYF. The CDR3 nucleotides read TGTGCCAGCAGCTGGGACACCGAGACCTACGAGCAGTACTTC.

This clone was seen a handful of times. Likely a read error: the CDR3 ends without its conserved phenylalanine or tryptophan. No DNA is shown, since the ends of the CDR3 on it are uncertain; the CDR3 is the one TCRdb lists. The V and J genes are TRBV15 and TRBJ2-7. Germline V gene lookup returns CDR1 LNHNV and CDR2 YYDKDF (reference sequence). The CDR3 numbers 8 amino acids, ends counted. The CDR3 sequence: CATHAEDG.

This clone was observed a few times. The chain couples TRBV29-1 to TRBJ2-1; D perhaps matches TRBD2 (6 bases). V gave up 1 base and J gave up 8 bases, with 9 bases separating them. In germline, CDR1 is SQVTM, CDR2 ANQGSEA. The CDR3 contains 12 residues. The CDR3 DNA reads TGCAGCGTTGAAGTCACGGGGGATGAGCAGTTCTTC. As protein: CSVEVTGDEQFF.

This clone turned up a few times. The chain couples TRBV2 to TRBJ2-3; tentative D call: TRBD1 (6 bases). The CDR3 extends over 16 amino acids. The germline V gene encodes CDR1 SNHLY and CDR2 FYNNEI. The germline V and J ends were trimmed by 3 bases and 6 bases, with 19 bases remaining between them. This CDR3 reads CASSEDTGLRADTQYF. The CDR3 nucleotides read TGTGCCAGCAGTGAGGACACAGGGTTAAGAGCCGATACGCAGTATTTT.

In this sample, this clone turned up a few times. The chain combines TRBV29-1 with TRBJ1-2; tentative D call: TRBD1 (5 bases). The CDR3 has 11 amino acids. V was pared by 7 bases and J by 8 bases, with 14 bases between. In germline, CDR1 is SQVTM, CDR2 ANQGSEA. CDR3 sequence: CSDLRDAGYTF. The CDR3 nucleotides are TGCAGCGATCTCAGGGATGCCGGCTACACCTTC.

This chain connects TRBV28 to TRBJ1-1, with D unresolved. This CDR3 is 15 amino acids long. Germline CDR1 and CDR2: MDHEN and SYDVKM. Trimming cost V 2 bases and J 1 base, with 11 bases left between them. The CDR3 region has the DNA TGTGCCAGCAGTTTACGCCCGGCCAGGAACACTGAAGCTTTCTTT. Protein: CASSLRPARNTEAFF.

This clone showed up just a few times. The chain recombines TRBV7-2 with TRBJ2-3; the D is unclear. Germline V lookup: CDR1 SGHTA, CDR2 FQGNSA. Deletions cut 5 bases from V and 0 bases from J, with 6 bases between. The CDR3 is made up of 13 amino acids. Here the CDR3 reads CASSLWSTDTQYF. CDR3 bases: TGTGCCAGCAGCCTGTGGAGCACAGATACGCAGTATTTT. The variable domain in full, with the rest retrieved from reference TRBV7-2 and TRBJ2-3, is GAGVSQSPSNKVTEKGKDVELRCDPISGHTALYWYRQSLGQGLEFLIYFQGNSAPDKSGLPSDRFSAERTGGSVSTLTIQRTQQEDSAVYLCASSLWSTDTQYFGPGTRLTVL.

In this sample, this clone turned up a few times. V gene TRBV4-1 combines with J gene TRBJ2-5; 8 bases match TRBD1. The CDR3 totals 15 residues. The V gene's germline CDR1 is MGHRA and CDR2 YSYEKL. The junction had 12 bases not matched to a gene; V was cut back by 5 bases and J by 7 bases. The CDR3 DNA reads TGCGCCAGCAGCACCAGAATTGGACAGGGAGGGACCCAGTACTTC. Translation gives CASSTRIGQGGTQYF.

The chain couples TRBV11-3 to TRBJ2-1; D is perhaps TRBD2 (6 bases). Trimming removed 5 bases at V and 6 bases at J, with 11 bases between. Per the germline V gene, CDR1 is SGHNT and CDR2 is YENEEA. The CDR3 runs to 13 residues. CDR3 sequence (DNA): TGTGCCAGCAGCCGCGGGGAGCGCAATGAGCAGTTCTTC. Amino acids: CASSRGERNEQFF.